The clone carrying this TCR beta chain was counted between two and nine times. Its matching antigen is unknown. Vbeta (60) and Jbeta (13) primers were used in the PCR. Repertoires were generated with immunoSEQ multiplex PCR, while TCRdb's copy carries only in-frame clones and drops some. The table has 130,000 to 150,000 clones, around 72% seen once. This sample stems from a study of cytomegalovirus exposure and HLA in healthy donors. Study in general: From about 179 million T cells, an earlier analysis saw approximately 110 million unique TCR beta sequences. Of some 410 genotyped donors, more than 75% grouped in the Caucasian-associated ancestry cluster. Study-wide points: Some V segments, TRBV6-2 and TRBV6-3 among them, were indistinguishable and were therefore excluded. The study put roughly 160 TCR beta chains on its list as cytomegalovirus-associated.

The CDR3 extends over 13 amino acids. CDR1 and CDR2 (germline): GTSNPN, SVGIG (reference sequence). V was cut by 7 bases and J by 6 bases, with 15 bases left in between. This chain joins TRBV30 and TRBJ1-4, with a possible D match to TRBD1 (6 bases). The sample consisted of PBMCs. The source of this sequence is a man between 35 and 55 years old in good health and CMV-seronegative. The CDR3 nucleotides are TGTGCCTCCGAGGGAGGGGGGGATGAAAAACTGTTTTTT. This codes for CASEGGGDEKLFF.